The subject of this entry is one T cell receptor beta chain. This clonotype was found once. This clone's antigen is unknown. Base qualities are not provided; no much larger clone lies one nucleotide away. These data belong to a study of blood T cells in healthy people across ages (dated by TCRdb to the mid-2010s). General notes on the study: In model experiments, roughly one uniquely barcoded TCR beta cDNA molecule per two T cells was captured by template switching. The study measured age-related changes in TCR beta repertoire diversity using deep sequencing normalized with unique cDNA molecular identifiers. The donors were divided into four age groups: young (average around 16 years), middle-aged (about 40), aged (about 60) and long-lived (about 79). Donors of different ages were randomly distributed across sequencing lanes to avoid experimental bias. Using the same blood draw, the study looked at two additional independent replicas of 1 million unique cDNA reads for two donors, one aged 18 to 30 and the other aged 80 or older. The study at large found these results: As age increased, observed TCR beta diversity per million T cells dropped in a roughly linear way, and a significant reduction was already evident by age roughly 40. The percentage of naive T cells measured by flow cytometry correlated strongly with observed TCR beta diversity. Because donor CMV infection status was unknown, age-related changes in expanded clonotypes were potentially confounded. Compared with the aged group, more naive CD4+ T cells, fewer expanded clones and increased TCR diversity were shown by the long-lived group, suggesting age selection. Estimates of total diversity from one million sequenced T cells were regarded as lower bounds and underestimates. Since profiling was done on bulk unsorted PBMCs, naive and antigen-experienced compartments could not be conclusively compared.

V and J lose 4 bases and 5 bases, and a span of 12 bases separates them. Based on the germline V gene (reference sequence), the CDR1 and CDR2 sequences are DFQATT and SNEGSKA. The cysteine opens and the phenylalanine closes a CDR3 of 13 amino acids. Only the CDR3 part of the read is kept: 39 bases, read in frame from the first base. The 39 donors, aged about 6 to 95 years, were systemically healthy Caucasian individuals from Russia. Each donor gave 8 to 10 milliliters of peripheral blood, drawn into EDTA-treated Vacutainer tubes. Ficoll-Paque density-gradient centrifugation was used to isolate PBMCs, with at least 7 million obtained per sample. Total RNA was extracted from PBMCs with Trizol reagent, with at least 6 micrograms obtained per sample. The percentages of naive CD45RAhigh/CD27high T cells were determined by flow cytometry on a PBMC aliquot from every donor. The method behind the library was 5' RACE. This sample was sequenced with an Illumina HiSeq 2500. A second PCR of roughly 7 to 12 cycles was run with a J-beta primer mix and a sample-barcoded 5' primer. A template-switch 5' adaptor carrying 12 random nucleotides introduced a unique molecular identifier onto each TCR beta cDNA molecule. Each sample yielded at least 2.5 million CDR3-containing paired-end reads. First-strand cDNA was synthesized from all RNA with the Mint cDNA synthesis kit, primed by a TRBC-specific oligonucleotide. Following uracil-DNA glycosylase treatment, a first 18-cycle PCR with universal primers M1SS and BC2_uni_R was performed on all cDNA. In the paper's pipeline: For normalization, 1 million high-quality reads were randomly selected from each sample, with every read carrying a distinct molecular identifier. Instead of being binned into consensus sequences, reads that shared molecular identifiers were thrown out. MiTCR, run with a Q25 quality threshold and the strictest error-elimination algorithm, handled CDR3 identification, clonotype clustering and error correction. A nonparametric unseen species model with Euler transformation was used to estimate lower-bound total TCR beta diversity. TCRdb reprocessing: public reads trimmed at Q25 with fastp, clones called with MiXCR, in-frame beta chains kept. Each CDR3 protein gets just one entry, which takes the most common genes and DNA from the rows behind it. What appears here as the V and J calls and clone size reflects TCRdb's work, not the paper's. The sample records around 900,000 distinct CDR3 sequences, 51% of which are singletons. 20% to 25% of the sample rests with the top ten.

In this chain, TRBV20-1 is recombined with TRBJ1-5, with a tentative D gene TRBD1 over 5 matching bases. This clonotype originated in an older woman in good health. The sequenced sample consisted of blood. The DNA reads as follows: TGCAGTGCTACCGGGACCCATGATCAGCCCCAGCATTTT. This encodes CSATGTHDQPQHF.